The sequence of this T cell receptor (beta chain) was determined in a study of blood T cell repertoires in COVID-19. Across the study: The samples span acute and convalescent COVID-19 from the United States, Italy and Spain. PBMCs, B-cell-depleted T cells, or T cells provided the cDNA or gDNA that made up the material.

Per the study methods: Amplified reference gene primers provided the basis for estimating nucleated cell counts. Data came from immunoSEQ multiplex PCR; TCRdb stores just in-frame clones and leaves some out. D and trimming were read from the DNA, whereas the V and J calls and clone size are those reported in that table. The repertoire holds some 230,000 clones, with approximately 85% as singletons. Germline values: CDR1 SGHVS, CDR2 FQNEAQ. The CDR3 is made up of 16 amino acids. V shed 0 bases and J 7 bases; nucleotides not matched to a gene: 8. The sample holds one count of this clone. Patients of the Seattle cohort, enrolled during active infection, were followed longitudinally.

The specimen was peripheral blood. The receptor was derived from a woman older than 75 with COVID-19, enrolled during active disease. This chain uses TRBV7-8 with TRBJ2-1, with 8 bases identical to TRBD1. The CDR3 coding sequence is TGTGCCAGCAGCTTAGCGCCCCGGACAGGGTTTAATGAGCAGTTCTTC. Translation gives CASSLAPRTGFNEQFF.